These 28 T cell receptor beta chains were all obtained from the same sample, sequenced in a study of shared clonotypes between healthy human individuals. CD45RO-negative cells were positively selected for CCR7, leaving out terminally differentiated effector memory CD45RA+ cells. The table came from immunoSEQ multiplex PCR; TCRdb's copy has only in-frame clones and leaves some out. The sample shows roughly 2,000,000 clones, approximately 95% of them seen only once. The specimen was naive CD8+ T cells sorted from blood. These TCRs come from a young man in good health.

J is TRBJ1-1 and V is TRBV28, with 9 nucleotides matching TRBD1. Germline V gene lookup returns CDR1 MDHEN and CDR2 SYDVKM. With 5 bases clipped from V and 10 bases from J, the junction kept 14 bases outside the gene matches. The CDR3 extends over 15 amino acids. The CDR3 nucleotides are TGTGCCAGCAGTAATTATTACCCGGGACAGGGAGGAGCTTTCTTT. This translates into CASSNYYPGQGGAFF.

As regards this clone: Other DNA sequences from this sample encode an identical CDR3 as well. The rearrangement uses TRBV13 and TRBJ2-7; D not certain. CDR1 is PRHDT and CDR2 is FYEKMQ in the germline V gene (reference sequence). Trimming stripped 3 bases from V and 0 bases from J, with 6 bases between. CDR3 length: 13 residues. CDR3 DNA: TGTGCCAGCAGCTTGGAAGGCTCCTACGAGCAGTACTTC. This codes for CASSLEGSYEQYF.

The chain employs TRBV19 and TRBJ2-7; D ambiguous. The V end lost 1 base, the J end lost 4 bases, and 8 bases lay between the germline ends. CDR1 is LNHDA, CDR2 SQIVND, per germline (reference sequence). The CDR3 consists of 13 residues. The CDR3 DNA reads TGTGCCAGTAGTATAGCGGCGGAGTACGAGCAGTACTTC. It codes for CASSIAAEYEQYF.

This clone showed up just once. V gene TRBV7-6 combines with J gene TRBJ2-3, with 12 bases aligning to TRBD2. J gave up 6 bases and V 4 bases, and 2 bases lay outside the gene matches. The CDR3 has 14 amino acids. The V gene's germline CDR1 is SGHVS and CDR2 FNYEAQ. CDR3 amino acids: CASSSSGGADTQYF. CDR3 in DNA: TGTGCCAGCAGCTCTAGCGGGGGGGCCGATACGCAGTATTTT.

The chain recombines TRBV7-6 with TRBJ1-5; no firm D call. V lost 3 bases and J lost 6, with 18 bases in between. The V gene's germline CDR1 is SGHVS and CDR2 FNYEAQ. This CDR3 spans 16 amino acids. The chain's CDR3 is CASSLGSGGYGQPQHF. The CDR3, as DNA: TGTGCCAGCAGCTTGGGGAGTGGAGGGTACGGTCAGCCCCAGCATTTT. Supplemented by reference TRBV7-6 and TRBJ1-5, the full variable domain reads GAGVSQSPRYKVTKRGQDVALRCDPISGHVSLYWYRQALGQGPEFLTYFNYEAQQDKSGLPNDRFSAERPEGSISTLTIQRTEQRDSAMYRCASSLGSGGYGQPQHFGDGTRLSIL.

Worth noting for this clone: The germline gene is not matched at one end of the junction; a read error may be the cause. The J gene is TRBJ2-7, the V gene TRBV5-4; D remains unclear. CDR3 size: 15 residues. Germline V gene lookup returns CDR1 SGHNT and CDR2 YYREEE (reference sequence). CDR3: CASRGDTGISDEQYF. CDR3 sequence (DNA): TGTGCCAGCAGGGGCGACACCGGTATCTCCGACGAGCAGTACTTC.

This clone has only one observation. This chain joins TRBV7-9 and TRBJ2-7; TRBD1 matches 10 bases. This CDR3 comprises 15 residues. V dropped 5 bases and J dropped 2; count of bases not matched to a gene: 6. Germline V gene lookup returns CDR1 SEHNR and CDR2 FQNEAQ (reference sequence). CDR3 sequence reads: CASSRTGTGAYEQYF. CDR3 nucleotide sequence: TGTGCCAGCAGCCGAACCGGGACAGGGGCCTACGAGCAGTACTTC. Supplemented by reference TRBV7-9 and TRBJ2-7, the full variable domain reads DTGVSQNPRHKITKRGQNVTFRCDPISEHNRLYWYRQTLGQGPEFLTYFQNEAQLEKSRLLSDRFSAERPKGSFSTLEIQRTEQGDSAMYLCASSRTGTGAYEQYFGPGTRLTVT.

This chain joins TRBV30 and TRBJ1-1, with a possible D match to TRBD1 (6 bases). The V gene's germline CDR1 is GTSNPN and CDR2 SVGIG (reference sequence). The ends were cut back, 2 bases at V and 4 bases at J, with 17 bases in the middle. This CDR3 has 15 amino acids. CDR3 DNA sequence: TGTGCCTGGAGTCCCCTGGACAGTCGGGGCACTGAAGCTTTCTTT. This encodes CAWSPLDSRGTEAFF.

This clone was seen once. The rearrangement joins TRBV19 to TRBJ2-2; D gene ambiguous. This CDR3 contains 14 residues. Germline-derived CDR1 and CDR2 are LNHDA and SQIVND (reference sequence). Trimming took off 1 base at V and 7 bases at J, with 10 bases between the two ends. CDR3 DNA: TGTGCCAGTAGTATAGCTGGAGTCAGCGGGGAGCTGTTTTTT. Protein: CASSIAGVSGELFF.

This chain connects TRBV4-1 to TRBJ2-2; D is unclear. Germline V lookup: CDR1 MGHRA, CDR2 YSYEKL. Trimming removed 2 bases from V and 5 bases from J, with 9 bases in between. The CDR3 loop spans 14 amino acids. Written as DNA, the CDR3 is TGCGCCAGCAGCCAATTTGGTGAGACCGGGGAGCTGTTTTTT. It codes for CASSQFGETGELFF.

The chain has TRBV10-3 and TRBJ1-5, with 10 nucleotides matching TRBD1. The trim removed 6 bases at V and 2 bases at J, leaving 4 bases unmatched. Germline-derived CDR1 and CDR2 are ENHRY and SYGVKD. The CDR3 is made up of 15 amino acids. Here the CDR3 reads CAIRSGTGGNQPQHF. CDR3 bases: TGTGCCATCAGGTCCGGGACAGGGGGCAATCAGCCCCAGCATTTT.

This clone is a singleton in its sample. Different DNA sequences within this sample yield the same CDR3. The CDR3 DNA is TGTGCCAGCAGTTACGGAGGGGGCCCTTACGAGCAGTACTTC. This sequence encodes CASSYGGGPYEQYF. The J gene is TRBJ2-7, the V gene TRBV6-5; possible D gene TRBD1, 7 bases. The V gene lost 2 bases and the J gene lost 4 bases, with 12 bases spanning the gap. The CDR3 has 14 residues. Germline V gives CDR1 MNHEY, CDR2 SVGAGI.

The rearrangement uses TRBV4-1 and TRBJ2-5; D uncertain. V was shortened by 3 bases and J by 2 bases, with 10 bases between the two germline ends. The germline V gene has CDR1 MGHRA and CDR2 YSYEKL. The CDR3 is 14 amino acids. The CDR3 nucleotides are TGCGCCAGCAGCCATCTGGGCAGTCAAGAGACCCAGTACTTC. It encodes CASSHLGSQETQYF.

This chain joins TRBV5-5 and TRBJ2-7, with D maybe TRBD1 (6 bases). Trimming removed 1 base from V and 4 bases from J, with 15 bases in between. The CDR3 is 15 amino acids. Germline CDR1 SGHKS, CDR2 YYEKEE (reference sequence). The CDR3 spells CASSLWDTTLYEQYF. CDR3 coding DNA: TGTGCCAGCAGCTTGTGGGACACGACCCTTTACGAGCAGTACTTC.

This chain joins TRBV4-1 and TRBJ1-1; D is perhaps TRBD1 (6 bases). Germline lookup yields CDR1 MGHRA and CDR2 YSYEKL. This CDR3 has 14 amino acids. V lost 5 bases to trimming and J lost 3 bases, with 13 bases between them. The CDR3 bases are TGCGCCAGCAGCGGCACAGGGAAAGACACTGAAGCTTTCTTT. Translating gives CASSGTGKDTEAFF.

The chain recombines TRBV30 with TRBJ2-3; TRBD2 agrees at 8 bases. The CDR3 contains 15 residues. J gave up 3 bases and V 0 bases, and 5 bases lay outside the gene matches. Germline V gene sequence: CDR1 GTSNPN, CDR2 SVGIG (reference sequence). The CDR3 DNA is TGTGCCTGGAGTGTATATGCGGGGGGTACAGATACGCAGTATTTT. It yields the protein CAWSVYAGGTDTQYF.

This clone was seen a handful of times. V gene TRBV11-2 combines with J gene TRBJ1-6; 7 bases agree with TRBD1. CDR3 length: 16 amino acids. The germline V gene has CDR1 SGHAT and CDR2 FQNNGV. V was clipped by 3 bases and J by 10 bases; unmatched bases: 12. CDR3 in amino acids: CASSFTRRQGASPLHF. Here the CDR3 DNA reads TGTGCCAGCAGCTTCACTCGGAGACAGGGAGCCTCACCCCTCCACTTT.

The V and J genes are TRBV5-4 and TRBJ2-1, with D maybe TRBD1 (5 bases). This CDR3 contains 12 residues. The V gene lost 6 bases and the J gene lost 8 bases, with 12 bases spanning the gap. Germline V gene sequence: CDR1 SGHNT, CDR2 YYREEE (reference sequence). The CDR3 loop reads CASTLRGDEQFF. The CDR3 region has the DNA TGTGCCAGCACTCTAAGGGGCGATGAGCAGTTCTTC. The full variable domain, its missing parts supplied by reference TRBV5-4 and TRBJ2-1, is ETGVTQSPTHLIKTRGQQVTLRCSSQSGHNTVSWYQQALGQGPQFIFQYYREEENGRGNFPPRFSGLQFPNYSSELNVNALELDDSALYLCASTLRGDEQFFGPGTRLTVL.

The J gene is TRBJ2-7, the V gene TRBV4-1, with 10 bases identical to TRBD1. Germline lookup yields CDR1 MGHRA and CDR2 YSYEKL. V dropped 4 bases and J dropped 2; count of bases not matched to a gene: 8. The CDR3 runs to 16 residues. CDR3 residues: CASSRTGTGVTYEQYF. The DNA for the CDR3 is TGCGCCAGCAGCCGTACCGGGACAGGGGTTACCTACGAGCAGTACTTC.

The chain is built from TRBV7-8 and TRBJ2-7, with no clear D. CDR3 size: 15 residues. V dropped 1 base and J dropped 0 bases, with 10 bases sitting between them. Germline V CDR1 and CDR2: SGHVS, FQNEAQ. In DNA form, the CDR3 reads TGTGCCAGCAGCTTAGAGTCAGCGAGCTCCTACGAGCAGTACTTC. It specifies CASSLESASSYEQYF.

The V and J genes are TRBV4-3 and TRBJ2-3; D is unresolved. The CDR3 consists of 13 residues. The V end lost 1 base, the J end lost 5 bases, and 7 bases lay between the germline ends. Germline-derived CDR1 and CDR2 are LGHNA and YSLEER. The CDR3 is CASSQGFGDTQYF. As DNA, the CDR3 is TGCGCCAGCAGCCAAGGTTTTGGAGATACGCAGTATTTT.

J is TRBJ1-3 and V is TRBV15; perhaps TRBD1 as D (5 bases). Between the trimmed V and J ends, which lost 0 bases and 0 bases, there was a span of 15 bases. The germline V gene encodes CDR1 LNHNV and CDR2 YYDKDF (reference sequence). The CDR3 spans 18 residues. The CDR3 DNA sequence: TGTGCCACCAGCAGAGAGGAAGGGGCCGATATCTCTGGAAACACCATATATTTT. Protein: CATSREEGADISGNTIYF. Combining the CDR3 with reference TRBV15 and TRBJ1-3 gives the whole variable domain DAMVIQNPRYQVTQFGKPVTLSCSQTLNHNVMYWYQQKSSQAPKLLFHYYDKDFNNEADTPDNFQSRRPNTSFCFLDIRSPGLGDTAMYLCATSREEGADISGNTIYFGEGSWLTVV.

The rearrangement joins TRBV5-5 to TRBJ2-2; tentative D call: TRBD1 (5 bases). The germline V gene encodes CDR1 SGHKS and CDR2 YYEKEE (reference sequence). V lost 1 base to trimming and J lost 4 bases, with 8 bases between them. The CDR3 length is 14 residues. CDR3 in amino acids: CASSLRGTTGELFF. CDR3 nucleotides: TGTGCCAGCAGCTTGAGGGGTACCACCGGGGAGCTGTTTTTT.

J is TRBJ2-2 and V is TRBV4-1, with a tentative D call TRBD1 (5 bases). The ends were cut back, 3 bases at V and 6 bases at J, with 11 bases in the middle. This CDR3 has 14 residues. In germline, CDR1 is MGHRA, CDR2 YSYEKL. CDR3 sequence (DNA): TGCGCCAGCAGCCACCAGGGAATTCCCGGGGAGCTGTTTTTT. Protein sequence: CASSHQGIPGELFF.

About this clone: The sample carries other DNA sequences with the same CDR3. The chain recombines TRBV4-1 with TRBJ1-4, with a possible D match to TRBD1 (5 bases). The CDR3 consists of 15 residues. V was shortened by 1 base and J by 2 bases, with 8 bases between the two germline ends. From germline, CDR1 is MGHRA and CDR2 YSYEKL. In nucleotides, the CDR3 is TGCGCCAGCAGCCAAGTGGGGGGGACTAATGAAAAACTGTTTTTT. This codes for CASSQVGGTNEKLFF.

In its sample, this clone was seen once. This chain links TRBV29-1 with TRBJ2-7; possibly TRBD2 for D (5 bases). Per the germline V gene, CDR1 is SQVTM and CDR2 is ANQGSEA. CDR3 length equals 13 residues. With 2 bases removed from V and 3 bases from J, the gap between germline ends came to 11 bases. CDR3 nucleotide sequence: TGCAGCGTTGAATATGTGGGGAGCTACGAGCAGTACTTC. The encoded protein is CSVEYVGSYEQYF.

A word on this clone: This same CDR3 is encoded by further DNA sequences in the sample. Written as DNA, the CDR3 is TGCAGCGCCCTGGGGCTGAACACCGGGGAGCTGTTTTTT. It codes for CSALGLNTGELFF. V gene TRBV29-1 combines with J gene TRBJ2-2; maybe TRBD1 (5 bases). Trimming removed 7 bases from V and 1 base from J, with 10 bases in between. The CDR3 contains 13 residues. The germline V gene has CDR1 SQVTM and CDR2 ANQGSEA.

The CDR3 loop reads CASSPGLGISYEQYF. The CDR3 bases are TGTGCCAGCAGCCCTGGACTAGGGATCTCCTACGAGCAGTACTTC. V usage is TRBV14 and J usage is TRBJ2-7; 7 bases fit TRBD2. The CDR3 runs 15 residues. Losses at the gene ends were 4 bases for V and 0 bases for J; bases not matched to a gene: 6. CDR1 SGHDN and CDR2 FVKESK come from the germline V gene.